This T cell receptor beta chain originates from a study of graft-versus-host responses after intestinal transplantation. Study-level background: Grafts that recipients had were multivisceral, liver-intestinal, or isolated intestinal transplants. Overall study results and limits: HvG clone declines early post-transplant were associated with peak circulating GvH levels. Some patients had graft-donor T cell macrochimerism, and their allografts showed high graft-versus-host to host-versus-graft clonal ratios.

Turning to this clone: The antigen is undetermined.

Germline V gives CDR1 SGHRS, CDR2 YFSETQ. V lost 4 bases and J 2 bases, leaving 10 bases between the germline ends. The CDR3 runs 13 residues. Sequenced by immunoSEQ multiplex PCR; TCRdb stores in-frame clones only, minus some. The sample holds roughly 34,000 clones; approximately 93% are singletons and the top ten take approximately 0.22%. The sequenced sample was unstimulated CD4+ T cells sorted from spleen or lymph node cells, obtained before transplant. This receptor was taken from a human donor who was the organ donor for an intestinal transplant. The chain links TRBV5-1 to TRBJ2-7; D is ambiguous. CDR3 sequence: CASSPQPAYEQYF. The CDR3 coding sequence is TGCGCCAGCAGCCCACAGCCAGCCTACGAGCAGTACTTC. Complete variable domain (other parts from reference TRBV5-1 and TRBJ2-7): KAGVTQTPRYLIKTRGQQVTLSCSPISGHRSVSWYQQTPGQGLQFLFEYFSETQRNKGNFPGRFSGRQFSNSRSEMNVSTLELGDSALYLCASSPQPAYEQYFGPGTRLTVT.